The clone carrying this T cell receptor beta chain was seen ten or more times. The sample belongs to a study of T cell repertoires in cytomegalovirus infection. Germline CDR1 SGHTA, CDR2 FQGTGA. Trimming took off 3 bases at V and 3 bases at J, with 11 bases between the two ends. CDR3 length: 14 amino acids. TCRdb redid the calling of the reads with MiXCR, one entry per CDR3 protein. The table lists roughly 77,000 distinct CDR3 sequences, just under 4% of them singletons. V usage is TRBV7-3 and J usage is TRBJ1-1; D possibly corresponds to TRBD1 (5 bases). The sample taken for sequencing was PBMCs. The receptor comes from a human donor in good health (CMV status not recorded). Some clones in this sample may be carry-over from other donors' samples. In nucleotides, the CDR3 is TGTGCCAGCAGCTTTCAGGGAACGGACACTGAAGCTTTCTTT. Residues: CASSFQGTDTEAFF.